These 23 T cell receptor beta chains originate from one sample sequenced in a study of CD4+ T cells in melanoma. Generated by immunoSEQ multiplex PCR, the TCRdb table keeps only in-frame clones and is missing some. The repertoire holds over 10,000 clones, with about three quarters as singletons. The sequenced sample was cells from a culture (not recorded whether cultured in vitro). The receptors come from a human donor with melanoma.

The CDR3 nucleotides are TGTGCCAGCAGACCCGCGGGACAGGAGAGATATGGCTACACCTTC. Translated: CASRPAGQERYGYTF. The rearrangement uses TRBV5-5 and TRBJ1-2; 8 bases line up with TRBD1. V gave up 5 bases and J gave up 5 bases; unmatched junction bases: 11. CDR1 and CDR2 from the germline V gene are SGHKS and YYEKEE (reference sequence). CDR3 size: 15 residues.

The J gene is TRBJ2-1, the V gene TRBV5-1; no clear D. The CDR3 is 14 residues long. V was cut by 2 bases and J by 1 base, with 7 bases left in between. CDR1 is SGHRS and CDR2 is YFSETQ in the germline V gene. CDR3 coding DNA: TGCGCCAGCAGCTTAGGTAATTCCTACAATGAGCAGTTCTTC. It codes for CASSLGNSYNEQFF.

V usage is TRBV5-1 and J usage is TRBJ2-3, with TRBD2 matching over 8 bases. Germline-derived CDR1 and CDR2 are SGHRS and YFSETQ. The junction had 6 bases not matched to a gene; V was cut back by 4 bases and J by 2 bases. CDR3 size: 15 residues. The CDR3 sequence is CASSPAGVTTDTQYF. CDR3 DNA sequence: TGCGCCAGCAGCCCAGCGGGGGTAACCACAGATACGCAGTATTTT.

In DNA form, the CDR3 reads TGCGCCAGCAGCTCGTTGGACAGGGATAGCGGCTACACCTTC. Translating gives CASSSLDRDSGYTF. This chain uses TRBV5-1 with TRBJ1-2; 8 bases are a match to TRBD1. Germline V gives CDR1 SGHRS, CDR2 YFSETQ. CDR3 size: 14 residues. The J segment lost 8 bases and the V segment lost 3 bases, leaving 9 bases of the junction unmatched.

The genes are TRBV7-3 and TRBJ2-5; 10 nucleotides line up with TRBD1. The CDR3 is made up of 15 amino acids. Germline trimming cut 0 bases from V and 5 bases from J; bases unmatched to any gene: 3. The germline CDR1 and CDR2 sequences are SGHTA and FQGTGA. CDR3 bases: TGTGCCAGCAGCTTAACGGGACAGGGGTCCGAGACCCAGTACTTC. This translates into CASSLTGQGSETQYF.

CDR3 coding DNA: TGTGCCACCAGCAGAGTAGGCGATAATTCACCCCTCCACTTT. Translated, it gives CATSRVGDNSPLHF. The rearrangement uses TRBV15 and TRBJ1-6; unclear D gene. Germline values: CDR1 LNHNV, CDR2 YYDKDF (reference sequence). The CDR3 runs 14 residues. The V and J ends lost 1 base and 5 bases respectively, with 6 bases between them.

This clone was counted between two and nine times. V gene TRBV5-4 combines with J gene TRBJ1-6, with D possibly matching TRBD1 (5 bases). Germline lookup yields CDR1 SGHNT and CDR2 YYREEE (reference sequence). V dropped 0 bases and J dropped 0 bases, with 10 bases sitting between them. CDR3 size: 17 residues. The CDR3 sequence: CASSLGGGSSYNSPLHF. The DNA for the CDR3 is TGTGCCAGCAGCTTGGGGGGGGGAAGCTCCTATAATTCACCCCTCCACTTT.

The V call is TRBV12-5, the J call TRBJ2-7; either TRBD1 or TRBD2 may fit D (7 bases each). CDR3 length equals 17 residues. Trimming cost V 1 base and J 5 bases, with 21 bases left between them. From germline, CDR1 is LGHNT and CDR2 FRNRAP. The CDR3 DNA sequence: TGTGCTAGTGGTTTGGCCCAGGGTCAGGGGGGGGCCGACGAGCAGTACTTC. It is translated as CASGLAQGQGGADEQYF. The full variable domain, rest sourced from reference TRBV12-5 and TRBJ2-7, is DARVTQTPRHKVTEMGQEVTMRCQPILGHNTVFWYRQTMMQGLELLAYFRNRAPLDDSGMPKDRFSAEMPDATLATLKIQPSEPRDSAVYFCASGLAQGQGGADEQYFGPGTRLTVT.

The chain carries TRBV7-3 and TRBJ2-2; the match to TRBD1 covers 8 bases. The germline V gene encodes CDR1 SGHTA and CDR2 FQGTGA. This CDR3 has 16 residues. V dropped 2 bases and J dropped 4; count of bases not matched to a gene: 6. For the CDR3, the DNA is TGTGCCAGCAGCTTAGGAGACAGGGGTGCCACCGGGGAGCTGTTTTTT. Translating it yields CASSLGDRGATGELFF.

The V call is TRBV6-5, the J call TRBJ1-4; no firm D call. Germline V gene lookup returns CDR1 MNHEY and CDR2 SVGAGI. The CDR3 consists of 15 residues. Deletions cut 9 bases from V and 8 bases from J, with 22 bases between. The CDR3 reads CASRVAGLGPEKLFF. The CDR3 nucleotides read TGTGCCAGTAGAGTTGCAGGTTTGGGTCCAGAAAAACTGTTTTTT.

This rearrangement joins TRBV5-1 to TRBJ1-2, with TRBD1 as a possible D gene (5 bases). Germline assignment: CDR1 SGHRS and CDR2 YFSETQ. This CDR3 is 13 amino acids long. V was shortened by 5 bases and J by 1 base, with 9 bases between the two germline ends. CDR3 DNA sequence: TGCGCCAGCAGGCCGGGGGATAACTATGGCTACACCTTC. It is translated as CASRPGDNYGYTF. The complete variable domain, with remaining parts taken from reference TRBV5-1 and TRBJ1-2, reads KAGVTQTPRYLIKTRGQQVTLSCSPISGHRSVSWYQQTPGQGLQFLFEYFSETQRNKGNFPGRFSGRQFSNSRSEMNVSTLELGDSALYLCASRPGDNYGYTFGSGTRLTVV.

The chain links TRBV6-1 to TRBJ2-1; a weak D match, TRBD2 (5 bases). This CDR3 contains 14 residues. Trimming left V 6 bases short and J 8 bases short, with 17 bases between. Per germline, CDR1 MNHNS and CDR2 SASEGT. CDR3 residues: CASSHNPTRDEQFF. CDR3 nucleotides: TGTGCCAGCAGCCACAACCCTACTAGGGATGAGCAGTTCTTC.

The CDR3 DNA sequence: TGTGCCAGCAGTTACTGGCAGGGCGGTTCGGCTTTCTTT. This encodes CASSYWQGGSAFF. The rearrangement joins TRBV6-6 to TRBJ1-1, with D possibly being TRBD1 (5 bases). CDR1 is MNHNY, CDR2 SVGAGI, per germline (reference sequence). The V gene lost 1 base and the J gene lost 11 bases, with 14 bases spanning the gap. This CDR3 has 13 amino acids.

This clone was found once. The gene calls are TRBV27 and TRBJ2-7; D gene uncertain. Germline V gives CDR1 MNHEY, CDR2 SMNVEV (reference sequence). Trimming took 4 bases from V and 2 from J, leaving 21 bases between them. This CDR3 has 17 residues. In nucleotides, the CDR3 is TGTGCCAGCAGTTCCTACTCCCGGGCGCCTTTAACCTACGAGCAGTACTTC. Protein sequence: CASSSYSRAPLTYEQYF.

The rearrangement joins TRBV29-1 to TRBJ2-7; D is uncertain. CDR3 size: 12 residues. Germline lookup yields CDR1 SQVTM and CDR2 ANQGSEA. Trimming took 4 bases from V and 1 from J, leaving 8 bases between them. CDR3 amino acids: CSVGGPSYEQYF. As DNA, the CDR3 is TGCAGCGTTGGGGGTCCTTCCTACGAGCAGTACTTC.

The rearrangement uses TRBV7-8 and TRBJ1-5, with D maybe TRBD1 (5 bases). The CDR3 is 17 residues long. Germline CDR1 reads SGHVS; CDR2 reads FQNEAQ. V lost 2 bases, J lost 6 bases, and 20 bases lay in between. CDR3: CASSLSARGFSGQPQHF. As DNA, the CDR3 is TGTGCCAGCAGCTTATCAGCGCGGGGGTTCTCAGGTCAGCCCCAGCATTTT.

The chain has TRBV7-2 and TRBJ1-2, with 10 positions matching TRBD1. Germline V gene sequence: CDR1 SGHTA, CDR2 FQGNSA. V dropped 5 bases and J dropped 2; count of bases not matched to a gene: 5. This CDR3 has 15 residues. This CDR3 is CASSGRDRGNYGYTF. The CDR3 region has the DNA TGTGCCAGCAGCGGTCGGGACAGGGGCAACTATGGCTACACCTTC.

The rearrangement joins TRBV5-1 to TRBJ2-2, with 10 bases that match TRBD1. CDR3 size: 15 residues. The germline V gene has CDR1 SGHRS and CDR2 YFSETQ. V lost 4 bases and J lost 5; bases outside the gene matches: 5. CDR3 bases: TGCGCCAGCAGCCCGGGACAGGGGAGAACCGGGGAGCTGTTTTTT. Translation: CASSPGQGRTGELFF.

This clone is medium-sized. This sample includes further DNA sequences coding for the same CDR3. The chain links TRBV29-1 to TRBJ2-2; the match to TRBD1 covers 10 bases. Germline values: CDR1 SQVTM, CDR2 ANQGSEA. The CDR3 spans 14 residues. The V segment lost 6 bases and the J segment 3 bases; nucleotides outside the gene matches: 4. CDR3 amino acids: CSVAGTGDTGELFF. CDR3 in DNA: TGCAGCGTCGCCGGGACAGGGGACACCGGGGAGCTGTTTTTT.

This clone was seen a few times. The chain joins TRBV6-5 to TRBJ1-6; 9 bases are shared with TRBD1. Germline CDR1 reads MNHEY; CDR2 reads SVGAGI. This CDR3 comprises 14 residues. J lost 9 bases, V lost 6 bases, and 6 bases had no gene match. The CDR3 reads CASRTGTGLSPLHF. CDR3 DNA: TGTGCCAGCAGGACCGGGACAGGGCTTTCACCCCTCCACTTT.

The chain is built from TRBV6-1 and TRBJ1-2, with 9 bases identical to TRBD1. Germline loops: CDR1 MNHNS, CDR2 SASEGT. This CDR3 contains 17 residues. The J segment lost 6 bases and the V segment lost 6 bases, leaving 17 bases of the junction unmatched. This CDR3 is CASSEPGQGPFGDGYTF. The CDR3 region has the DNA TGTGCCAGCAGCGAACCGGGACAGGGCCCCTTTGGCGATGGCTACACCTTC.

The chain couples TRBV13 to TRBJ2-4, with 8 bases lining up with TRBD1. The CDR3 spans 14 residues. The germline gives CDR1 PRHDT, CDR2 FYEKMQ (reference sequence). Trimming cost V 2 bases and J 7 bases; bases outside gene matches: 4. The CDR3 reads CASSLRQGKNIQYF. The CDR3 DNA follows: TGTGCCAGCAGCTTACGACAGGGGAAGAACATTCAGTACTTC.

The rearrangement uses TRBV21-1 and TRBJ2-2. TRBV21-1 constitutes a pseudogene. The CDR3 is 16 amino acids. CDR3 coding DNA: TGTGCCAGCAGCAAAGCCCCATGCTTTGTCGCCGGGGAGCTGTTTTTT. Translated, it gives CASSKAPCFVAGELFF.